The source of this T cell receptor beta chain is a study of T cells in Graves' hyperthyroidism and ophthalmopathy. Across the study: Upon initial diagnosis and before any treatment, peripheral blood was collected.

This clonotype occurred many times. The antigen is not known. Whole-study findings and limits: Separating ophthalmopathy from stable hyperthyroidism was achieved by a 13 V-J model.

RNA transcripts were the template for amplifying TCR beta CDR3 regions. RT-PCR in the first round (using the HTBI primer set) targeted the TCR CDR3. TCRdb fed the multiplex PCR reads into MiXCR, producing one record per CDR3 protein. Among some 340,000 distinct CDR3 sequences listed, approximately 15% were seen once. This CDR3 has 14 residues. The V gene end was trimmed by 6 bases and the J gene end by 4 bases; junction bases not matched to a gene: 1. Germline V lookup: CDR1 MDHEN, CDR2 SYDVKM. A NOSPECS grade of at least 4, a Clinical Activity Score of at least 3 and duration under 3 months were recorded in ophthalmopathy patients. Uncontrolled infection, other autoimmune disease, pregnancy or lactation excluded patients.

The receptor comes from a middle-aged woman with Graves' ophthalmopathy. Input material: blood. The chain carries TRBV28 and TRBJ2-3; TRBD2 agrees at 13 bases. Here the CDR3 reads CASRTSGRPDTQYF. The CDR3 nucleotides are TGTGCCAGCAGGACTAGCGGGAGGCCAGATACGCAGTATTTT.